This section outlines one TCR beta chain sequence together with its context. The data are from a study of blood T cell repertoires in COVID-19. Study at large: Some COVID-19 samples were acute and others convalescent; all came from the United States, Italy and Spain. Sources were T cells, B-cell-depleted T cells, or PBMCs; the material itself was cDNA or gDNA.

Two negative PCRs, clearance, or symptom resolution had been documented for recovered Cohort 3 donors. As handled by the study authors: Nucleated cell number was recorded as an estimate derived from reference gene primer amplification. Assay used: immunoSEQ multiplex PCR; TCRdb lists only in-frame clones, some missing. V, J and clone size are those of that table, while D and trimming were read from the DNA. This table holds roughly 160,000 clones, around 80% found once. Trimming removed 0 bases at V and 8 bases at J, with 12 bases between. This CDR3 spans 14 amino acids. CDR1 is SGHRS, CDR2 YFSETQ, per germline.

V usage is TRBV5-1 and J usage is TRBJ1-3; no clear D. The sequence came from a man between 50 and 59 years old who had recovered from COVID-19. The sample consisted of PBMCs or T cells enriched from blood (not recorded which). For the CDR3, the DNA is TGCGCCAGCAGCTTGGGGGGAGTGGAAGACACCATATATTTT. It specifies CASSLGGVEDTIYF.